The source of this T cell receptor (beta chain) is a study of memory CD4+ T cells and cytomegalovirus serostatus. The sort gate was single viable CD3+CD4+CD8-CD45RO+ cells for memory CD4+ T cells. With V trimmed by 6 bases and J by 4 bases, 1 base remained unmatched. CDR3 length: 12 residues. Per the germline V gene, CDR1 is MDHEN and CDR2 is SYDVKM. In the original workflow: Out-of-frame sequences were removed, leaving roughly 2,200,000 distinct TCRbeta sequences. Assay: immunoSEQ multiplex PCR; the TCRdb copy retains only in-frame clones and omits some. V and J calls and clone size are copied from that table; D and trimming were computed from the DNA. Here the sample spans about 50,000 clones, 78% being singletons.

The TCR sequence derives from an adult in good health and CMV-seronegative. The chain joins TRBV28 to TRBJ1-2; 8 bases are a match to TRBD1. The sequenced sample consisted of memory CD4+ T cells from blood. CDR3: CASRGQVYGYTF. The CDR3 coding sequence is TGTGCCAGCAGGGGACAGGTCTATGGCTACACCTTC.